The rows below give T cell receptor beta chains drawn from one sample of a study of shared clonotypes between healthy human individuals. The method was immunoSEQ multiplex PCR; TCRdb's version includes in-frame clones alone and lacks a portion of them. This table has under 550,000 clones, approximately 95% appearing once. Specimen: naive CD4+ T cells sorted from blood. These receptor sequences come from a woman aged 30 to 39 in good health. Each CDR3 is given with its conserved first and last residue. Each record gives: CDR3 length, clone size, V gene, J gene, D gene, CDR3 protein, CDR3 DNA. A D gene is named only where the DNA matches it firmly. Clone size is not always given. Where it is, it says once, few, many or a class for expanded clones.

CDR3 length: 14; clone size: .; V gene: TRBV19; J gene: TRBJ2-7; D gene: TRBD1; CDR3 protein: CASSMGQPKYEQYF; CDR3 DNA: TGTGCCAGTAGTATGGGACAGCCTAAATACGAGCAGTACTTC
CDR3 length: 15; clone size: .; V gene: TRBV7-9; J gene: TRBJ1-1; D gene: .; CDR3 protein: CASSLVRAPNTEAFF; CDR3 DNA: TGTGCCAGCAGCTTAGTGAGGGCCCCGAACACTGAAGCTTTCTTT
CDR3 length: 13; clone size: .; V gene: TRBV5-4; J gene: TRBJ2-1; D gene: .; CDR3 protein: CASSLLLGNEQFF; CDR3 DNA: TGTGCCAGCAGCTTACTACTAGGCAATGAGCAGTTCTTC
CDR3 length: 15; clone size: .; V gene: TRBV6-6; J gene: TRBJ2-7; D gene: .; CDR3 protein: CASSAAYDRDYEQYF; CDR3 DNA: TGTGCCAGCAGTGCGGCTTACGATAGGGACTACGAGCAGTACTTC
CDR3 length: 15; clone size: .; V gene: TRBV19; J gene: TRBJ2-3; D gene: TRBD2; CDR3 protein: CASSMVGAGTDTQYF; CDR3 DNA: TGTGCCAGTAGTATGGTGGGAGCGGGGACAGATACGCAGTATTTT
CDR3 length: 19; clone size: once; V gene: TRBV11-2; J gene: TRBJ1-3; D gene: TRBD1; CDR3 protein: CASSSQLRMTGRSGNTIYF; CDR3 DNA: TGTGCCAGCAGCTCTCAACTCCGGATGACAGGGCGCTCTGGAAACACCATATATTTT
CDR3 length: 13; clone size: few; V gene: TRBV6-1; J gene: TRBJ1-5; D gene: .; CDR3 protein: CASSAQGSQPQHF; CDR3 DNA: TGTGCCAGCAGTGCACAGGGAAGTCAGCCCCAGCATTTT
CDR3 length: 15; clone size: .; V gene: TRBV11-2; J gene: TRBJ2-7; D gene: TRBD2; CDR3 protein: CASSRGLAETYEQYF; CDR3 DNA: TGTGCCAGCAGCCGGGGACTAGCGGAAACCTACGAGCAGTACTTC
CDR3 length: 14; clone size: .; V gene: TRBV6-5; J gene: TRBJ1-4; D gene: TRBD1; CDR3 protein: CASSLGDSSEKLFF; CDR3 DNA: TGTGCCAGCAGTTTGGGGGACAGCTCTGAAAAACTGTTTTTT
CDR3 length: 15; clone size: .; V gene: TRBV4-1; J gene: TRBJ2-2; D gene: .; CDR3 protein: CASSTLPANTGELFF; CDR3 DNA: TGCGCCAGCAGCACACTACCCGCGAACACCGGGGAGCTGTTTTTT
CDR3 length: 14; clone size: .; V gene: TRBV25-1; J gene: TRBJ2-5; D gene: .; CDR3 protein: CASTTEQTQETQYF; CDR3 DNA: TGTGCCAGCACTACGGAACAGACCCAAGAGACCCAGTACTTC
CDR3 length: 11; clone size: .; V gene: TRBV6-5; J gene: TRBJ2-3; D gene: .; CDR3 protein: CASSIRDTQYF; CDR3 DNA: TGTGCCAGCAGTATCAGGGATACGCAGTATTTT
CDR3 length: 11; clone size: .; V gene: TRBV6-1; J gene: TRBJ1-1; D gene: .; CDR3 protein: CASRVLSEAFF; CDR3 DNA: TGTGCCAGCAGGGTGCTCAGCGAAGCTTTCTTT
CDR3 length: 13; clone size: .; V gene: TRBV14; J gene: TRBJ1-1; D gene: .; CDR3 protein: CASSQYRNTEAFF; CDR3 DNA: TGTGCCAGCAGCCAATACCGGAACACTGAAGCTTTCTTT
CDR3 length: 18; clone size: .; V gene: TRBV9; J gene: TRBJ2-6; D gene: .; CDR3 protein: CASSAQGRPYSGANVLTF; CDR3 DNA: TGTGCCAGCAGCGCCCAGGGGCGCCCCTACTCTGGGGCCAACGTCCTGACTTTC
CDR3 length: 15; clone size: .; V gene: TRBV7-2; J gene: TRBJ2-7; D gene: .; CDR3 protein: CASSPSAIRYYEQYF; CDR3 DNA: TGTGCCAGCAGCCCCAGCGCTATCCGATACTACGAGCAGTACTTC
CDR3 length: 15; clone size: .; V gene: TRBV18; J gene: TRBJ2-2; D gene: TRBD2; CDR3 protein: CASSPKGLDTGELFF; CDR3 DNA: TGTGCCAGCTCACCGAAGGGACTAGACACCGGGGAGCTGTTTTTT
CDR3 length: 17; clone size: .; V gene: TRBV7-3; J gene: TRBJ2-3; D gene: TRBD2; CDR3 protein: CASSLRGGTSGTDTQYF; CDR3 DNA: TGTGCCAGCAGCTTAAGAGGGGGGACTAGCGGCACAGATACGCAGTATTTT
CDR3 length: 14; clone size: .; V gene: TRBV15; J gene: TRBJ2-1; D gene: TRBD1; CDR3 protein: CATSKKGGFDEQFF; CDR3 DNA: TGTGCCACCAGTAAGAAAGGGGGCTTCGATGAGCAGTTCTTC
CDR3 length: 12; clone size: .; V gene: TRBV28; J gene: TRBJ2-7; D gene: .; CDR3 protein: CASSTMDSEQYF; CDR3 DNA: TGTGCCAGCAGTACTATGGACAGCGAGCAGTACTTC
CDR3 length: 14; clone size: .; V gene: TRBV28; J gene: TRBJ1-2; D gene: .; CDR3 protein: CASSPALTTYGYTF; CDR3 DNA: TGTGCCAGCAGCCCGGCCTTGACAACCTATGGCTACACCTTC
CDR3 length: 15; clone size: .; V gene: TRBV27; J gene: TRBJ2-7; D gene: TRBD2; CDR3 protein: CASSRPGTRSYEQYF; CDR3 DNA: TGTGCCAGCAGTCGACCCGGGACTAGATCGTACGAGCAGTACTTC
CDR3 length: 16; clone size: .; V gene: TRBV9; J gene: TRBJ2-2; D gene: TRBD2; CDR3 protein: CASSILGTRPSGELFF; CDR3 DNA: TGTGCCAGCAGCATTCTTGGGACTAGACCCTCCGGGGAGCTGTTTTTT
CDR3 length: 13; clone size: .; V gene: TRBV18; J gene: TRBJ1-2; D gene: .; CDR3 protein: CASSPTDNHGYTF; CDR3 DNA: TGTGCCAGCTCACCCACGGACAACCATGGCTACACCTTC
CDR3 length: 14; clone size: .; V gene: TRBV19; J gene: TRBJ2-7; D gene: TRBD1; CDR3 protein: CASSIGTGPLEQYF; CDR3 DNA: TGTGCCAGTAGTATTGGGACAGGGCCCCTCGAGCAGTACTTC
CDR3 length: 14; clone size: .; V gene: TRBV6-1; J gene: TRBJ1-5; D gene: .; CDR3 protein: CASNGPTPNQPQHF; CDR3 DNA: TGTGCCAGCAATGGACCTACACCAAATCAGCCCCAGCATTTT
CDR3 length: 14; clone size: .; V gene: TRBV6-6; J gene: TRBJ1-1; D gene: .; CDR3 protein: CASSYSVRWTEAFF; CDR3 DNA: TGTGCCAGCAGTTACAGCGTCAGGTGGACTGAAGCTTTCTTT
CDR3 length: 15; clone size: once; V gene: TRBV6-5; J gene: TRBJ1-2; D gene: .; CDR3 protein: CASSFGRSLNYGYTF; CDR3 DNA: TGTGCCAGCAGCTTCGGAAGGTCCCTTAACTATGGCTACACCTTC
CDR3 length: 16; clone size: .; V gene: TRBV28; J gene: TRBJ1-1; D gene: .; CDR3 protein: CASSSPTPGAETEAFF; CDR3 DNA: TGTGCCAGCAGTTCGCCTACCCCCGGGGCCGAAACTGAAGCTTTCTTT
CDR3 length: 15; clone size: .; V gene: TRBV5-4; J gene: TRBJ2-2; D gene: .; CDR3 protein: CASSLEGWNTGELFF; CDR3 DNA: TGTGCCAGCTCCCTCGAGGGATGGAACACCGGGGAGCTGTTTTTT
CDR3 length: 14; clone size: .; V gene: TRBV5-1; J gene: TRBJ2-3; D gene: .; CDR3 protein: CASSLERYTDTQYF; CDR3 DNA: TGCGCCAGCAGCCTTGAGCGGTATACAGATACGCAGTATTTT
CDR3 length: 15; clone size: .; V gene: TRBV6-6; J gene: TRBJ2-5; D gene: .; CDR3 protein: CASSYPRGDKETQYF; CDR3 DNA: TGTGCCAGCAGTTACCCTAGGGGGGACAAAGAGACCCAGTACTTC
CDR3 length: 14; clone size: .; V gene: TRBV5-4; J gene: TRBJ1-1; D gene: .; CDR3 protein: CASSLGQVNTEAFF; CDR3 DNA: TGTGCCAGCAGCTTGGGACAGGTGAACACTGAAGCTTTCTTT
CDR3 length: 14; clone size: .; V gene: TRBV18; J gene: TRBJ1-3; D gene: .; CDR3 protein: CASSPVGSGNTIYF; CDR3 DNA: TGTGCCAGCTCACCCGTGGGATCTGGAAACACCATATATTTT
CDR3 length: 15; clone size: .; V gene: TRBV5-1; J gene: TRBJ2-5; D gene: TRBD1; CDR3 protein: CASSTGTERTETQYF; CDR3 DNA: TGCGCCAGCAGCACCGGGACAGAGAGAACAGAGACCCAGTACTTC
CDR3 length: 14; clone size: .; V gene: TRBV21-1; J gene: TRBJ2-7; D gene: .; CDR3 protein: CASSNSRQIYEQYF; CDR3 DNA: TGTGCCAGCAGCAACAGTCGACAGATCTACGAGCAGTACTTC
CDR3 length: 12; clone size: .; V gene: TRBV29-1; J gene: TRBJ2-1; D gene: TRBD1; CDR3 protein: CSVYRGPNEQFF; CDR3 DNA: TGCAGCGTCTACAGGGGACCCAATGAGCAGTTCTTC